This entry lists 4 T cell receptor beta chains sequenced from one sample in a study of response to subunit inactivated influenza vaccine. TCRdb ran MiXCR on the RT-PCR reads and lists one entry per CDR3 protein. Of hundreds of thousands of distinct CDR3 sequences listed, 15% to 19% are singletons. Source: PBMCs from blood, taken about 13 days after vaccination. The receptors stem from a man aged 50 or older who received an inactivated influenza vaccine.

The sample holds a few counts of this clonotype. CDR3 sequence (DNA): TGTGCCAGCAGGTCGGTAGGGACTGAAGCTTTCTTT. Its protein product is CASRSVGTEAFF. The chain carries TRBV28 and TRBJ1-1; D unclear. The ends were cut back, 6 bases at V and 5 bases at J, with 10 bases in the middle. The CDR3 is made up of 12 amino acids. Germline V gene sequence: CDR1 MDHEN, CDR2 SYDVKM.

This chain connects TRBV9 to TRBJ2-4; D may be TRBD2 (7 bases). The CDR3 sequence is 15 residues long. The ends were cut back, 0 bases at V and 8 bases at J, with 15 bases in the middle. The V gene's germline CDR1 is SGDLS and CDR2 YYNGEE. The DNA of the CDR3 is TGTGCCAGCAGCGTAGTTGGGGGGGCGCCTGACATTCAGTACTTC. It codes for CASSVVGGAPDIQYF.

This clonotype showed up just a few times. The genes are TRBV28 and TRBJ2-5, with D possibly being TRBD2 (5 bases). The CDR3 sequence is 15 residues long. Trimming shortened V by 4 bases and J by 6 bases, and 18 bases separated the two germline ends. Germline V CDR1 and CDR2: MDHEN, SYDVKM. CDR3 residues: CASSSVVLSGKTQYF. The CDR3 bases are TGTGCCAGCAGTTCCGTCGTCCTCTCGGGAAAGACCCAGTACTTC.

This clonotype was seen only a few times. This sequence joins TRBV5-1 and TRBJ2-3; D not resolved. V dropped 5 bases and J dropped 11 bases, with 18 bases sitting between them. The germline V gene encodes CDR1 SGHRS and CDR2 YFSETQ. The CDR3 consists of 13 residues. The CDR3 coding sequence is TGCGCCAGCAGGGAAGATTCAGCATTGATGCAGTATTTT. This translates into CASREDSALMQYF.